This TCR beta chain derives from a study of T-cell memory formation after mild COVID-19 (dated by TCRdb to the early 2020s). Notes on the research overall: TCR sequence clusters from the two donors were largely donor specific. In two donors, T-cell clones that expanded and contracted after mild COVID-19 were followed by sequencing TCRalpha and TCRbeta repertoires longitudinally. Two young, previously healthy adult volunteers made up the cohort, one male and one female.

General study outcomes and caveats: The second-wave clones that peaked on day 37 were not confirmed to be SARS-CoV-2 specific. Clones that contracted from day 15 to 85 showed balanced CD4/CD8 phenotypes, whereas a second wave of clones that expanded from day 15 to 37 leaned towards CD4+. Contracting CD4+ clones turned up mainly in the CM and EM memory subsets, whereas EMRA was where CD8+ clones were enriched. Some responding clones were found in pre-infection memory, which suggests that pre-existing cross-reactive memory T cells took part in the SARS-CoV-2 response. The study included only two mild cases, and larger cohorts that include severe cases with pre-infection samples were judged to be necessary.

This clonotype has more than one count but fewer than ten. It has no known antigen specificity. The input lacks base qualities; no much larger clone sits a single base away. Ficoll-Paque density gradient centrifugation was the method used to isolate PBMCs. TCRdb shows the sequencer as Illumina NovaSeq 6000. TCRalpha and TCRbeta cDNA libraries were constructed by 5'RACE with constant-segment primers, with sample barcodes and unique molecular identifiers being introduced. RNA was extracted from every sample with Trizol reagent. Libraries were amplified in two PCR steps, with a second sample barcode and Illumina TruSeq adapters added in the second step. The libraries were sequenced on an Illumina NovaSeq using 2 x 150 bp paired-end reads. The study's processing was this. Reads were demultiplexed and collapsed into UMI-guided consensus sequences with migec v1.2.7. Using mixcr v2.1.11, UMI consensuses were aligned to TRA and TRB V and J templates and then assembled into clonotypes. A clonotype was counted as expanded or contracted only if both edgeR and NoisET called the change significant, with noise models trained on biological replicates. For edgeR calls, a false discovery rate-adjusted p below 0.01 and a log2 fold-change threshold of 1 were applied. As an exploratory analysis of dynamics, PCA with hierarchical clustering was applied to max-normalized trajectories of the 1000 most abundant clonotypes. Separately sequenced CD4+ and CD8+ repertoires were used to assign the CD4 or CD8 phenotype of responding clones. Using fastp at Q25 and MiXCR, TCRdb reprocessed the public reads and kept productive beta chains. Entries are consolidated by CDR3 protein sequence, retaining the most common genes and DNA. TCRdb assigned the V and J calls; the authors' analysis was not used. This sample has just over 400,000 distinct CDR3 sequences in its table, and 20% to 30% of those were observed once. The top ten clonotypes cover around 14% of the sample.

V is cut by 4 bases and J by 3 bases, and the space between the germline ends is 7 bases. The CDR3, cysteine through phenylalanine, is 12 amino acids long. Only the CDR3 DNA stays, 36 bases, in frame from base 1. The germline V gene yields SQVTM for CDR1 and ANQGSEA for CDR2. The TCR sequence derives from an adult woman who had mild COVID-19 (a few samples of this study predate the infection). The sample titles of this study are shuffled in the database, so cell type and time point are left out; the donor was told from shared clones. This sequence uses TRBV29-1 and TRBJ2-1; the D gene assignment is ambiguous. Sequences were obtained from PBMCs or a T cell subset sorted from them (not recorded which). In nucleotide form, the sequence is TGCAGCGTTGCCCAGCTCTACAATGAGCAGTTCTTC. It specifies CSVAQLYNEQFF.